These 27 T cell receptor beta chains share one sample of origin, sequenced in a study of CD8 T cells in Susac syndrome. An input of about 0.45 to 1 ug of RNA was subjected to reverse transcription using random hexamers. TCRdb called the immunoSEQ multiplex PCR reads again in MiXCR, with one record for every CDR3 protein. The table includes about 210,000 distinct CDR3 sequences, approximately 95% detected once. Sequencing used CD4+ T cells from PBMCs. These receptors all come from a human donor with multiple sclerosis.

This chain links TRBV5-1 with TRBJ2-7; TRBD1 is a possible D gene (6 bases). The germline CDR1 and CDR2 sequences are SGHRS and YFSETQ. CDR3 size: 15 residues. Trimming stripped 0 bases from V and 5 bases from J, with 15 bases between. As DNA, the CDR3 is TGCGCCAGCAGCTTGGAGGGGGAAGTCTTCCACGAGCAGTACTTC. Encoded protein: CASSLEGEVFHEQYF.

This clonotype appeared a single time. The CDR3 reads CASSQGPNEKLFF. The CDR3 nucleotides read TGCGCCAGCAGCCAAGGACCCAATGAAAAACTGTTTTTT. The chain uses TRBV4-1 and TRBJ1-4; no clear D gene. V lost 1 base and J 5 bases, leaving 5 bases between the germline ends. This CDR3 is 13 amino acids long. From germline, CDR1 is MGHRA and CDR2 YSYEKL.

This sequence joins TRBV5-1 and TRBJ2-6; no clear D gene. This CDR3 is built from 14 residues. V was clipped by 4 bases and J by 4 bases, with 9 bases between them. Germline V gives CDR1 SGHRS, CDR2 YFSETQ. CDR3 in amino acids: CASSRLAGANVLTF. The CDR3 DNA is TGCGCCAGCAGCCGCTTGGCGGGGGCCAACGTCCTGACTTTC. The full variable domain, completed using reference TRBV5-1 and TRBJ2-6, is KAGVTQTPRYLIKTRGQQVTLSCSPISGHRSVSWYQQTPGQGLQFLFEYFSETQRNKGNFPGRFSGRQFSNSRSEMNVSTLELGDSALYLCASSRLAGANVLTFGAGSRLTVL.

This chain joins TRBV9 and TRBJ1-1; D not certain. The CDR3 is 13 residues long. The germline V gene encodes CDR1 SGDLS and CDR2 YYNGEE. The V gene lost 0 bases and the J gene lost 1 base, with 4 bases spanning the gap. CDR3 in amino acids: CASSVASNTEAFF. Written as DNA, the CDR3 is TGTGCCAGCAGCGTAGCTTCGAACACTGAAGCTTTCTTT.

The rearrangement uses TRBV11-2 and TRBJ2-3; D perhaps matches TRBD2 (5 bases). The V and J ends lost 5 bases and 2 bases respectively, with 11 bases between them. The CDR3 runs to 14 residues. Germline V lookup: CDR1 SGHAT, CDR2 FQNNGV. CDR3 region: CASSLSGDTDTQYF. The CDR3, as DNA: TGTGCCAGCAGCCTATCCGGGGACACAGATACGCAGTATTTT.

The V and J genes are TRBV3-1 and TRBJ2-3; D remains ambiguous. V was clipped by 1 base and J by 6 bases, with 5 bases between them. Germline V gives CDR1 LGHDT, CDR2 YNNKEL (reference sequence). This CDR3 spans 12 amino acids. The CDR3: CASSQALDTQYF. The CDR3 coding sequence is TGTGCCAGCAGCCAAGCTTTGGATACGCAGTATTTT.

This clonotype occurred once. The V and J genes are TRBV5-1 and TRBJ1-2, with a weak D call TRBD1 (5 bases). This CDR3 is built from 14 residues. V was pared by 0 bases and J by 4 bases, with 10 bases between. Germline V lookup: CDR1 SGHRS, CDR2 YFSETQ. The CDR3 DNA reads TGCGCCAGCAGCTTGGAGGCGGGACTCTATGGCTACACCTTC. Its protein product is CASSLEAGLYGYTF. The full variable domain, rest sourced from reference TRBV5-1 and TRBJ1-2, is KAGVTQTPRYLIKTRGQQVTLSCSPISGHRSVSWYQQTPGQGLQFLFEYFSETQRNKGNFPGRFSGRQFSNSRSEMNVSTLELGDSALYLCASSLEAGLYGYTFGSGTRLTVV.

The V call is TRBV9, the J call TRBJ2-1, with D tentatively TRBD1 (5 bases). The CDR3 is 14 residues long. Germline V lookup: CDR1 SGDLS, CDR2 YYNGEE. Trimming left V 2 bases short and J 1 base short, with 7 bases between. The CDR3 sequence: CASSVQGSYNEQFF. The CDR3, as DNA: TGTGCCAGCAGCGTCCAGGGTTCCTACAATGAGCAGTTCTTC.

This clonotype has just one count. This rearrangement joins TRBV29-1 to TRBJ2-3, with TRBD2 matching over 10 bases. The CDR3 runs 13 residues. Trimming removed 1 base from V and 5 bases from J; junction bases left unmatched: 0. From germline, CDR1 is SQVTM and CDR2 ANQGSEA. The CDR3 sequence: CSVEGTSGDTQYF. The CDR3 nucleotides are TGCAGCGTTGAAGGGACTAGCGGAGATACGCAGTATTTT.

V usage is TRBV29-1 and J usage is TRBJ1-2, with D perhaps TRBD1 (5 bases). Germline-derived CDR1 and CDR2 are SQVTM and ANQGSEA. Between the trimmed V and J ends, which lost 1 base and 4 bases, there was a span of 13 bases. This CDR3 comprises 14 residues. The CDR3 region has the DNA TGCAGCGTTGAAGTTAGCACAGGACTCTATGGCTACACCTTC. It translates to CSVEVSTGLYGYTF.

The V call is TRBV23-1, the J call TRBJ2-7; perhaps D is TRBD1 or TRBD2 (5 bases each). TRBV23-1 counts as an open reading frame of uncertain function. The CDR3 runs 15 residues. V lost 4 bases and J lost 3, with 16 bases in between. CDR3 DNA sequence: TGCGCCAGCAGTCCTACGCCGGGACGGGTCTACGAGCAGTACTTC. This codes for CASSPTPGRVYEQYF.

This clonotype showed up just once. V and J are TRBV20-1 and TRBJ1-5; maybe TRBD1 (5 bases). This CDR3 contains 14 residues. In germline, CDR1 is DFQATT, CDR2 SNEGSKA (reference sequence). Deletions cut 0 bases from V and 7 bases from J, with 13 bases between. CDR3 protein: CSARDGAGRQPQHF. In nucleotides, the CDR3 is TGCAGTGCTAGAGACGGGGCAGGGCGCCAGCCCCAGCATTTT.

About this clonotype itself: At one boundary the junction diverges from the germline segment, which might be a read error. This chain connects TRBV2 to TRBJ2-7, with D unclear. This CDR3 comprises 11 residues. Germline V gene data show CDR1 as SNHLY and CDR2 as FYNNEI. The CDR3 DNA reads as TGTGCCAGCAGTGAAGGGGTAAAGAAAGACTTC. The encoded protein is CASSEGVKKDF.

J is TRBJ2-7 and V is TRBV9, with D tentatively TRBD2 (6 bases). Germline V gene data show CDR1 as SGDLS and CDR2 as YYNGEE. CDR3 length equals 15 residues. V lost 4 bases and J lost 0, with 14 bases in between. The CDR3 DNA reads TGTGCCAGCAGCCTTCAGGCGGGGAGCTCCTACGAGCAGTACTTC. It encodes CASSLQAGSSYEQYF. The whole variable domain, filled in from reference TRBV9 and TRBJ2-7, reads DSGVTQTPKHLITATGQRVTLRCSPRSGDLSVYWYQQSLDQGLQFLIQYYNGEERAKGNILERFSAQQFPDLHSELNLSSLELGDSALYFCASSLQAGSSYEQYFGPGTRLTVT.

The CDR3 loop reads CSVDSLAGDEQFF. CDR3 DNA: TGCAGCGTTGACTCTCTAGCGGGAGACGAGCAGTTCTTC. V is TRBV29-1 and J is TRBJ2-1; 10 bases fit TRBD2. The CDR3 runs 13 residues. From germline, CDR1 is SQVTM and CDR2 ANQGSEA. Trimming cost V 3 bases and J 10 bases; bases outside gene matches: 6.

The V call is TRBV2, the J call TRBJ1-2, with a possible D match to TRBD1 (6 bases). Germline-derived CDR1 and CDR2 are SNHLY and FYNNEI. The V end was cut by 3 bases, the J end by 6 bases, with 11 bases between. The CDR3 spans 13 residues. The CDR3 region is CASSDSGVHGYTF. Here the CDR3 DNA reads TGTGCCAGCAGTGACTCAGGGGTGCATGGCTACACCTTC.

This clonotype was observed a single time. The chain links TRBV29-1 to TRBJ2-2, with D possibly matching TRBD1 (6 bases). Germline-derived CDR1 and CDR2 are SQVTM and ANQGSEA. The CDR3 covers 15 residues. Trimming took 6 bases from V and 3 from J, leaving 17 bases between them. CDR3 coding DNA: TGCAGCGTGACCAGGCCCGGACAGCACACCGGGGAGCTGTTTTTT. Translating it yields CSVTRPGQHTGELFF.

The chain has TRBV6-5 and TRBJ1-3, with no clear D. The CDR3 contains 13 residues. Trimming removed 6 bases at V and 0 bases at J, with 6 bases between. The V gene's germline CDR1 is MNHEY and CDR2 SVGAGI. The CDR3 loop reads CASSHISGNTIYF. CDR3 DNA: TGTGCCAGCAGCCACATCTCTGGAAACACCATATATTTT.

This clonotype is a singleton in its sample. The V and J genes are TRBV6-5 and TRBJ2-7; D uncertain. Looked up from germline, CDR1 is MNHEY and CDR2 is SVGAGI. V was clipped by 7 bases and J by 3 bases, with 16 bases between them. The CDR3 is 14 residues long. CDR3 protein: CASTTSAELYEQYF. CDR3 bases: TGTGCCAGCACCACCTCGGCGGAGCTCTACGAGCAGTACTTC.

V is TRBV30 and J is TRBJ2-3; TRBD2 matches at 9 bases. CDR1 is GTSNPN, CDR2 SVGIG, per germline (reference sequence). V was pared by 2 bases and J by 5 bases, with 11 bases of the junction left unmatched. The CDR3 is made up of 16 amino acids. The CDR3 coding sequence is TGTGCCTGGAGTCGAATTGGCGGGAGGGCCGGAGATACGCAGTATTTT. This codes for CAWSRIGGRAGDTQYF.

The chain couples TRBV28 to TRBJ2-3, with 8 bases that match TRBD2. The J segment lost 1 base and the V segment lost 4 bases, leaving 10 bases of the junction unmatched. The CDR3 is 17 residues long. The germline CDR1 and CDR2 sequences are MDHEN and SYDVKM. In DNA form, the CDR3 reads TGTGCCAGCAGTTCGGCGGCTAGCGGGCACCGCACAGATACGCAGTATTTT. It yields the protein CASSSAASGHRTDTQYF.

The V call is TRBV3-1, the J call TRBJ2-1; 12 bases map to TRBD2. The CDR3 is 16 amino acids. V gave up 0 bases and J gave up 15 bases; unmatched junction bases: 12. CDR1 is LGHDT and CDR2 is YNNKEL in the germline V gene (reference sequence). The CDR3 nucleotides read TGTGCCAGCAGCCAAGATCGCGGTCTAGCGGGGGGGCCGTCGTTCTTC. This gives the protein CASSQDRGLAGGPSFF.

The chain links TRBV3-1 to TRBJ2-2; D is unresolved. Looked up from germline, CDR1 is LGHDT and CDR2 is YNNKEL (reference sequence). Trimming stripped 1 base from V and 2 bases from J, with 5 bases between. The CDR3 has 14 residues. CDR3 region: CASSQGFNTGELFF. The CDR3 DNA sequence: TGTGCCAGCAGCCAAGGATTCAACACCGGGGAGCTGTTTTTT.

This sequence joins TRBV7-9 and TRBJ1-4; D is unclear. In germline, CDR1 is SEHNR, CDR2 FQNEAQ (reference sequence). This CDR3 spans 14 amino acids. Trimming left V 7 bases short and J 3 bases short, with 12 bases between. CDR3 protein: CASTVGGSNEKLFF. DNA of the CDR3: TGTGCCAGCACCGTAGGCGGGTCTAATGAAAAACTGTTTTTT.

The CDR3 loop reads CASSFGTIGYTF. In nucleotides, the CDR3 is TGTGCCAGCAGTTTTGGCACGATTGGCTACACCTTC. The chain is built from TRBV12-3 or TRBV12-4 and TRBJ1-2, with unresolved D. Trimming removed 3 bases at V and 7 bases at J, with 9 bases between. The CDR3 is 12 residues long.

This clonotype appeared once. The V gene is TRBV20-1, the J gene TRBJ2-5, with 9 bases aligning to TRBD2. Trimming at V came to 5 bases and at J to 2 bases, leaving 6 bases not matched to a gene. In germline, CDR1 is DFQATT, CDR2 SNEGSKA (reference sequence). CDR3 length: 14 amino acids. CDR3 sequence: CSAVRTSVQETQYF. CDR3 nucleotide sequence: TGCAGTGCTGTCCGGACTAGCGTTCAAGAGACCCAGTACTTC.

The genes are TRBV12-3 or TRBV12-4 and TRBJ1-2, with a tentative D call TRBD1 (6 bases). Trimming stripped 4 bases from V and 6 bases from J, with 12 bases between. This CDR3 contains 13 residues. CDR3 loop: CASSWGTTNGYTF. CDR3 sequence (DNA): TGTGCCAGCAGTTGGGGGACAACAAATGGCTACACCTTC.